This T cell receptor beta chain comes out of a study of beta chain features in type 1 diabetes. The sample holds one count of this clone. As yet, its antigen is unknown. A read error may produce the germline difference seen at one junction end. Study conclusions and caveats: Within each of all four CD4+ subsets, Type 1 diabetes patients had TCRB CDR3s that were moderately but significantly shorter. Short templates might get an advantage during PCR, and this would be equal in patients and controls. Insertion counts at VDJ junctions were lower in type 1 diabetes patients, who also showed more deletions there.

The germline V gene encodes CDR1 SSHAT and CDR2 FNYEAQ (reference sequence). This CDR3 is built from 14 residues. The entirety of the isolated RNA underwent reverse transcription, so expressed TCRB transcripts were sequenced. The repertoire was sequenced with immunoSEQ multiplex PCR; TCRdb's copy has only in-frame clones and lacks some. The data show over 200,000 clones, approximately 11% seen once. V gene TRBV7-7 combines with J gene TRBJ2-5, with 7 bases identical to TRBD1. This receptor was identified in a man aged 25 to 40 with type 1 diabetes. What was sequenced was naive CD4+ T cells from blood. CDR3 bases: TGTGCTAGCAGCTTAGCAGGGGGCCAAGAGACCCAGTACTTC. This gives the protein CASSLAGGQETQYF.